This T cell receptor beta chain emerged from a study of CD8 T cells in ankylosing spondylitis (dated by TCRdb to 2015 to 2018). Context from the whole study: The study set out to find disease-linked TCR variants by profiling T cell receptor beta repertoires in ankylosing spondylitis patients and healthy donors. Peripheral blood samples were taken, and synovial fluid was additionally collected from ankylosing spondylitis patients. The whole study cohort included 108 healthy donors and 25 ankylosing spondylitis patients.

On the study overall, not on this receptor specifically: In peripheral blood, the disease-linked clones were found at relatively low frequencies and had a CD8+ phenotype. Some TCR beta motif variants had previously been reported in synovial fluid and blood of reactive arthritis patients, which suggested common disease-initiation mechanisms. The disease-linked clones were reported to be significantly enriched in matched synovial fluid samples from ankylosing spondylitis patients. Blood from ankylosing spondylitis patients appeared to be characterized by a TCR beta motif made up of about 8 highly homologous amino acid variants.

The table lists this clonotype with many counts. What antigen it recognizes has not been identified. No base-level quality is on record; no much larger clone is a single base apart. Sequencer: Illumina HiSeq 2500. Quantitative 5'-RACE with molecular barcodes was the method used to prepare the TCR beta libraries. On the study's bioinformatics: Disease-linked TCR variants were identified with a new computational method built on a probabilistic model of VDJ rearrangement. TCRdb applied fastp at Q25 and MiXCR to the public reads, then kept only in-frame beta chains. Rows with a matching CDR3 protein are joined into one entry that keeps the most common DNA and genes. The V and J calls here are based on TCRdb, not the publication. The sample contains some 120,000 distinct CDR3 sequences, roughly 15% of them found a single time. The ten largest account for 2.5% to 3.5% of the sample. What was sequenced was blood, either unsorted or a sorted T cell fraction (not recorded which). This receptor was taken from a female donor with ankylosing spondylitis or in good health (not recorded which).

Here is the DNA: TGTGCCACCAGCACGCGGGGGGGTGGAGAGACCCAGTACTTC. Its product reads: CATSTRGGGETQYF. The rearranged segments are TRBV15 and TRBJ2-5, and TRBD2 aligns with 9 junction nucleotides. CDR1 LNHNV and CDR2 YYDKDF are derived from the germline V gene (reference sequence). The CDR3 numbers 14 residues from cysteine through phenylalanine. Left in the record is the CDR3 DNA by itself, 42 bases read in frame from the first base. V ends up 4 bases short and J 4 bases short, with an unmatched junction base count of 4.